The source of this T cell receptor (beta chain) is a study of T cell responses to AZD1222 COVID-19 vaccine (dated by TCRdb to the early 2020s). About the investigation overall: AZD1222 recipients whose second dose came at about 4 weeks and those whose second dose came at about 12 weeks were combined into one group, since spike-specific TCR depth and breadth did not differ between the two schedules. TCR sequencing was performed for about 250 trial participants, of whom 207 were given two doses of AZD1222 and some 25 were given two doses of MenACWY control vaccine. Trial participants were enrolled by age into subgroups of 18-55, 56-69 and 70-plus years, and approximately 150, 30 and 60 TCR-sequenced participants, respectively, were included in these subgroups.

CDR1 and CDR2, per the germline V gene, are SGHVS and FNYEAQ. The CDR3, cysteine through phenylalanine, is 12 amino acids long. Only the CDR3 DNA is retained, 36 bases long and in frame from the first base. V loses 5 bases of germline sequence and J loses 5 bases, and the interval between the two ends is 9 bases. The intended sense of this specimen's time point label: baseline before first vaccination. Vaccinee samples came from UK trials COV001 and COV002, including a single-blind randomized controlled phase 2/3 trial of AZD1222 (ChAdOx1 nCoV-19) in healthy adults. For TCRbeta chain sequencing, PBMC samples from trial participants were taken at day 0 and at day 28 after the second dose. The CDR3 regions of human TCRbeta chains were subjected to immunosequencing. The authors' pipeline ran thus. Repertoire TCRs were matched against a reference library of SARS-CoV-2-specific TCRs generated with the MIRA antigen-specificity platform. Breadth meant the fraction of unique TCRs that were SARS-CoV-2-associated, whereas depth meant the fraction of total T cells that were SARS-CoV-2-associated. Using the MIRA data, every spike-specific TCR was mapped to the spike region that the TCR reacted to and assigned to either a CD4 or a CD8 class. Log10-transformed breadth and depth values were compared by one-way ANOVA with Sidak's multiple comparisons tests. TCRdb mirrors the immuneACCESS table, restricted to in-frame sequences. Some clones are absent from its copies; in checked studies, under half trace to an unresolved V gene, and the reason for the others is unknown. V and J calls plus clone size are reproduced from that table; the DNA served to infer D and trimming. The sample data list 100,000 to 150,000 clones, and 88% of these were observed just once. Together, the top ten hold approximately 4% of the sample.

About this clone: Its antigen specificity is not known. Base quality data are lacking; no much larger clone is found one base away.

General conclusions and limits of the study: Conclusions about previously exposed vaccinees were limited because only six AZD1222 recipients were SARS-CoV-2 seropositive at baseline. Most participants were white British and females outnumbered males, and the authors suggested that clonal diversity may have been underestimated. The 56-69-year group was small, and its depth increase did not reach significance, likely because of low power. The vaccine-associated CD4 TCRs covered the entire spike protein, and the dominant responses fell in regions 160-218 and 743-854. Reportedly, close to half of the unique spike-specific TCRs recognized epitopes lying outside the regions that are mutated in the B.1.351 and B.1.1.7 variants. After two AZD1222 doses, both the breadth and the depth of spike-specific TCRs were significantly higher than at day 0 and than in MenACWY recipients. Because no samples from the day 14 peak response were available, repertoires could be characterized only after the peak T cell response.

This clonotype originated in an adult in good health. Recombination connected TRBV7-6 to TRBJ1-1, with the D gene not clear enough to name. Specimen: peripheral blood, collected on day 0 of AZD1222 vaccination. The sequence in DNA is TGTGCCAGCAGCCCGTGGGGAACTGAAGCTTTCTTT. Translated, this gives CASSPWGTEAFF. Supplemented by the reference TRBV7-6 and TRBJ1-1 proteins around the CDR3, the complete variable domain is GAGVSQSPRYKVTKRGQDVALRCDPISGHVSLYWYRQALGQGPEFLTYFNYEAQQDKSGLPNDRFSAERPEGSISTLTIQRTEQRDSAMYRCASSPWGTEAFFGQGTRLTVV.